Listed below are T cell receptor beta chains from one sample, sequenced in a study of metastatic and nonmetastatic thyroid tumors. TCRdb re-called clones via MiXCR from the PCR reads. This table has tens of thousands of clones, approximately 16% appearing once. The sample comprised blood. These receptors all stem from a female donor with papillary thyroid cancer or a benign thyroid nodule (not recorded which). Some clones in this sample may be carry-over from other donors' samples. CDR3s leave out the opening cysteine and the closing phenylalanine or tryptophan. Each record gives: clone size, V gene, CDR3 protein. Where a row states a size, it is once, few, many or the class of an expanded clone; other rows omit it.

few | TRBV6-1 | ASSGDSYEQY
medium-sized | TRBV12-3/TRBV12-4 | ASSKGTSGYYEQY
many | TRBV5-6 | ASSLVGGSGYT
many | TRBV7-9 | ASSPSGSSYNEQF
many | TRBV5-1 | ASSLAPANTEAF
many | TRBV11-1 | ASSQRQGYTEAF
many | TRBV3-1 | ASSWTSGSEQY
many | TRBV9 | ASSGPRGENTEAF
medium-sized | TRBV12-3/TRBV12-4 | ASGRDSTYEQY
many | TRBV5-6 | ASSLGLLTDTQY
. | TRBV7-3 | ASSLPTGGAGTGDLF
. | TRBV28 | ASIAQSGGLYEQY
medium-sized | TRBV27 | ASKTTYEQY
many | TRBV6-1 | ASSWGAPYNEQF
few | TRBV15 | ATSETPKSNQPQH